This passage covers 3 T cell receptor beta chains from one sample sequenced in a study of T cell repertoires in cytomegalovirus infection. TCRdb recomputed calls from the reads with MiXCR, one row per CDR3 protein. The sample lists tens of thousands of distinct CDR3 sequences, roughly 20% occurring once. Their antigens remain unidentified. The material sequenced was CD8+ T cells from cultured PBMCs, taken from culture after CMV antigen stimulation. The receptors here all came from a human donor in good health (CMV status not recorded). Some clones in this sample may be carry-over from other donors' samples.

Written as DNA, the CDR3 is TGTGCCAGCAGCTCTCGACAGGCGCTATCCTACGAGCAGTACTTC. It codes for CASSSRQALSYEQYF. The gene calls are TRBV27 and TRBJ2-7; a weak D match, TRBD1 (6 bases). V was clipped by 6 bases and J by 1 base, with 16 bases between them. The length of the CDR3 is 15 residues. Germline V gene sequence: CDR1 MNHEY, CDR2 SMNVEV (reference sequence).

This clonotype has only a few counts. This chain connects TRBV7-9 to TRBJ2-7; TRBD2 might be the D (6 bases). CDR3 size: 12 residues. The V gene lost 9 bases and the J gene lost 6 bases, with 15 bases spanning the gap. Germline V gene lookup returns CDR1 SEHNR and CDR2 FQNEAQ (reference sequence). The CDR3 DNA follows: TGTGCCAGTAGTCGGGGGATCGGCGAGCAGTACTTC. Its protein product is CASSRGIGEQYF.

The CDR3 DNA reads as TGTGCCAGCAGCGTTAGCGGGGGAAGGAATTATGAGCAGTTCTTC. Its protein product is CASSVSGGRNYEQFF. This chain connects TRBV7-9 to TRBJ2-1; 9 bases are shared with TRBD2. This CDR3 is built from 15 residues. Germline CDR1 and CDR2: SEHNR and FQNEAQ (reference sequence). J lost 8 bases, V lost 5 bases, and 10 bases had no gene match. The variable domain in full, completed from reference TRBV7-9 and TRBJ2-1, reads DTGVSQNPRHKITKRGQNVTFRCDPISEHNRLYWYRQTLGQGPEFLTYFQNEAQLEKSRLLSDRFSAERPKGSFSTLEIQRTEQGDSAMYLCASSVSGGRNYEQFFGPGTRLTVL.